This T cell receptor beta chain was identified during a study of CD8 T cells in ankylosing spondylitis. Findings of the study overall: Blood from ankylosing spondylitis patients appeared to carry a characteristic eight-variant TCR beta motif.

Each CDR3 protein is one row after TCRdb ran MiXCR on the 5' RACE reads. This repertoire shows about 540,000 distinct CDR3 sequences, approximately 12% found once; its top ten account for about 6.5%. With 5 bases removed from V and 6 bases from J, the gap between germline ends came to 14 bases. The CDR3 is 14 amino acids. Looked up from germline, CDR1 is SNHLY and CDR2 is FYNNEI. Turning to this clonotype: What it binds is not known.

This sequence originates from a male donor with ankylosing spondylitis. This sequence joins TRBV2 and TRBJ1-5, with a tentative D call TRBD1 (6 bases). What was sequenced was blood, either unsorted or a sorted T cell fraction (not recorded which). The CDR3 sequence: CASSSQGKGQPQHF. The CDR3 DNA is TGTGCCAGCAGTTCTCAGGGGAAGGGTCAGCCCCAGCATTTT.